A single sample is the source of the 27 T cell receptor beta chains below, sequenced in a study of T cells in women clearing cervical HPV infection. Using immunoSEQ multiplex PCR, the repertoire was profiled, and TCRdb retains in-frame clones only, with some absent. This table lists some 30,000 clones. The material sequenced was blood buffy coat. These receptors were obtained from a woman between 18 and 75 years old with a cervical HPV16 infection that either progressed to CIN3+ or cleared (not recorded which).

The CDR3 spells CASSFVPLEHQPQHF. The covered CDR3 bases are TGTGCCAGCAGCTTTGTCCCTTTAGAGCATCAGCCC. The J gene is TRBJ1-5, the V gene TRBV5-5; unclear D gene. The read terminates 3 residues before the CDR3 end, so the remaining end is supplied by the germline J gene. The CDR3 is 15 residues long. CDR1 is SGHKS and CDR2 is YYEKEE in the germline V gene (reference sequence). Trimming removed 2 bases from V and 5 bases from J, with 14 bases in between.

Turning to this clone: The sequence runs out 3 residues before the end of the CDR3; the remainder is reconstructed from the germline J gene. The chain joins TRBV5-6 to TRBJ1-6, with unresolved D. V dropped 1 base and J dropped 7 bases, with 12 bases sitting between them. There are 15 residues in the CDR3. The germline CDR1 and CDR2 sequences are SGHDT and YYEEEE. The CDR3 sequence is CASSLRQTLNSPLHF. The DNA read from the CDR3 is TGTGCCAGCAGCTTGCGACAAACCTTAAATTCACCC.

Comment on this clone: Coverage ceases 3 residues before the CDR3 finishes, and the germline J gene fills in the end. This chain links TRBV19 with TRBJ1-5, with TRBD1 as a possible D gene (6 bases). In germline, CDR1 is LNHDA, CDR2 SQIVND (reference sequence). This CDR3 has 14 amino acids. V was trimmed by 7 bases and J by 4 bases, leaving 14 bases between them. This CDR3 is CASIGGHPNQPQHF. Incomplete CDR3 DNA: TGTGCCAGTATTGGGGGACACCCGAATCAGCCC. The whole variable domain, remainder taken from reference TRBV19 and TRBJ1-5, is DGGITQSPKYLFRKEGQNVTLSCEQNLNHDAMYWYRQDPGQGLRLIYYSQIVNDFQKGDIAEGYSVSREKKESFPLTVTSAQKNPTAFYLCASIGGHPNQPQHFGDGTRLSIL.

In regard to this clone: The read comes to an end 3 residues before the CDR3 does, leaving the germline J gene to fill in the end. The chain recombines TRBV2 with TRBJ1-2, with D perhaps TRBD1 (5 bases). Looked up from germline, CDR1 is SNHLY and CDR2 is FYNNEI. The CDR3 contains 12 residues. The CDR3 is CASRTTGGDYTF. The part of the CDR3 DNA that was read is TGTGCCAGCAGAACTACCGGGGGGGAC.

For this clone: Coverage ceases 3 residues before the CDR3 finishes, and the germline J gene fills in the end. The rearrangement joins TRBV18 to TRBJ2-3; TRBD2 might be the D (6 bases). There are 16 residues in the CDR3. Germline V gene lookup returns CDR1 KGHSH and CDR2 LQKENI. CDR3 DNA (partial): TGTGCCAGCTCACCACTCGGGGGAGTGAGCAATCAGCCG. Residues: CASSPLGGVSNQP. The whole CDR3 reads CASSPLGGVSNQPQYF.

Partial CDR3 DNA: TGTGCCAGCAGTGCGCAAGGGGCCGGAGTTAATGAAAAG. Protein product: CASSAQGAGVNEK. The whole CDR3 protein reads CASSAQGAGVNEKLFF. The chain recombines TRBV2 with TRBJ2-2, with D maybe TRBD1 (5 bases). Read coverage stops 3 residues before the CDR3 terminus; the germline J gene supplies the remainder. CDR3 length equals 16 residues. Per the germline V gene, CDR1 is SNHLY and CDR2 is FYNNEI.

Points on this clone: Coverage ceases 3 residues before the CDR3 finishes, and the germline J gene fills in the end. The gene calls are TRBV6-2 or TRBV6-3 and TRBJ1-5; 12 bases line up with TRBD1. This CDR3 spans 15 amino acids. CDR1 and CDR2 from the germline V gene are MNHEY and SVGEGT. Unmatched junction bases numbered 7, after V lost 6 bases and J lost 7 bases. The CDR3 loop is CASSRPGTGGQPQHF. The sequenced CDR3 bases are TGTGCCAGCAGCCGTCCCGGGACAGGGGGCCAGCCC.

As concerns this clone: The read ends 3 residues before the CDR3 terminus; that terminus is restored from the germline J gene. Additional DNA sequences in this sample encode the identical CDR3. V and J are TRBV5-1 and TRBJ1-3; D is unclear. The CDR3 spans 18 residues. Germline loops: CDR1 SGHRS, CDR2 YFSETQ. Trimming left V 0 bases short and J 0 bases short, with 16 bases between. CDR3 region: CASSLVPSTASSGNTIYF. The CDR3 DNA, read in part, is TGCGCCAGCAGCTTGGTGCCCTCGACGGCTAGCTCTGGAAACACC.

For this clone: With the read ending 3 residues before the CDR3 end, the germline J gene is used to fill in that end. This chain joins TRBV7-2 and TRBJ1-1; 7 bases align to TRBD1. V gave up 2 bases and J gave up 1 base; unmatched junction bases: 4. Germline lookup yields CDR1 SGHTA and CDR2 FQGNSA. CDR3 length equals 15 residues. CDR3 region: CASSLLGTENTEAFF. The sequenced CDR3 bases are TGTGCCAGCAGCTTATTGGGGACAGAGAACACTGAA.

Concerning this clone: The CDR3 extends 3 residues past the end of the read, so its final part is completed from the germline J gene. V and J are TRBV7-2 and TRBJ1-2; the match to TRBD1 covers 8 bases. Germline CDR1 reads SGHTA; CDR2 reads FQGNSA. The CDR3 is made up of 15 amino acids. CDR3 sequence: CASSAYRGSSYDYTF. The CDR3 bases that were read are TGTGCCAGCAGCGCGTACAGGGGGAGCTCCTACGAC.

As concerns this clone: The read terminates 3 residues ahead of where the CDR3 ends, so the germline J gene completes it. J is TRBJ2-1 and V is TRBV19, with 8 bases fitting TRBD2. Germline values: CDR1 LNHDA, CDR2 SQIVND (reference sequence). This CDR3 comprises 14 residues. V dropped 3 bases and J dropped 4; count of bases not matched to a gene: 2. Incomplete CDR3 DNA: TGTGCCAGTAGTATGGGACTAGAGTACAATGAG. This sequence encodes CASSMGLEYNE. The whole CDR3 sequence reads CASSMGLEYNEQFF. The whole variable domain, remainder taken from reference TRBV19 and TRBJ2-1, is DGGITQSPKYLFRKEGQNVTLSCEQNLNHDAMYWYRQDPGQGLRLIYYSQIVNDFQKGDIAEGYSVSREKKESFPLTVTSAQKNPTAFYLCASSMGLEYNEQFFGPGTRLTVL.

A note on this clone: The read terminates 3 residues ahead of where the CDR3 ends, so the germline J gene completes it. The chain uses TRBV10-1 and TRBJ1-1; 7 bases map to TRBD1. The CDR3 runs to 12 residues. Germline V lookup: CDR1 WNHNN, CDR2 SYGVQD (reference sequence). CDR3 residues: CASSRGTAEAFF. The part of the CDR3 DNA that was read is TGCGCCAGCAGTCGCGGGACAGCGGAA.

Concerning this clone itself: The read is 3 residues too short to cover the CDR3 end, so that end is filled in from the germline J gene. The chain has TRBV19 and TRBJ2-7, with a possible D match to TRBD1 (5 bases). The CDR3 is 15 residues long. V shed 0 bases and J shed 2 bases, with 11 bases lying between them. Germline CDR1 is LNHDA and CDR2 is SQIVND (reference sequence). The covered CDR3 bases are TGTGCCAGTAGTATAGATCCGGTGGGGCCCTACGAG. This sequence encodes CASSIDPVGPYE. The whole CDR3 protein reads CASSIDPVGPYEQYF.

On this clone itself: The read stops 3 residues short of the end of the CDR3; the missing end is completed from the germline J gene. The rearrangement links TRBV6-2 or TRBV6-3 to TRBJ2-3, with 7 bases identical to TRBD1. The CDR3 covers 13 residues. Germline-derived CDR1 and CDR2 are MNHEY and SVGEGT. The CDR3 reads CASSHPGGQPQYF. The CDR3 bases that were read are TGTGCCAGCAGCCACCCAGGGGGACAGCCG.

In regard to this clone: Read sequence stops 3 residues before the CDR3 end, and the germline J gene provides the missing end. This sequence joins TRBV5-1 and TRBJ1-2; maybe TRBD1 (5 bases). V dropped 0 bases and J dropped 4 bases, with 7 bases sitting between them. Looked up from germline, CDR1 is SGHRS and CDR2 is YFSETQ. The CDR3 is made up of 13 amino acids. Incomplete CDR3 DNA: TGCGCCAGCAGCTTGGACGGGGGCTATGGC. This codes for CASSLDGGYG. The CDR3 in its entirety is CASSLDGGYGYTF.

CDR3 sequence reads: CASSLARDNEQFF. The part of the CDR3 DNA that was read is TGTGCCAGCAGCTTAGCGCGGGACAATGAG. V and J are TRBV7-2 and TRBJ2-1; D perhaps matches TRBD2 (5 bases). Read sequence stops 3 residues before the CDR3 end, and the germline J gene provides the missing end. In germline, CDR1 is SGHTA, CDR2 FQGNSA. With 0 bases removed from V and 5 bases from J, the gap between germline ends came to 5 bases. This CDR3 is 13 amino acids long.

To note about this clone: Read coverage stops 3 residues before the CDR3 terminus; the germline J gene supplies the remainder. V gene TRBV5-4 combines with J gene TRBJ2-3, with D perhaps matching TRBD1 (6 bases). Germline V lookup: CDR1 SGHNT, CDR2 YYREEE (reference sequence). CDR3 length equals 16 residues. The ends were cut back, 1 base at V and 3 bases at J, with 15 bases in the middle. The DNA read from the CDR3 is TGTGCCAGCAGCTTGCCAGGGGTATTAGGGACAGATACG. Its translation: CASSLPGVLGTDT. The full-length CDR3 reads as CASSLPGVLGTDTQYF.

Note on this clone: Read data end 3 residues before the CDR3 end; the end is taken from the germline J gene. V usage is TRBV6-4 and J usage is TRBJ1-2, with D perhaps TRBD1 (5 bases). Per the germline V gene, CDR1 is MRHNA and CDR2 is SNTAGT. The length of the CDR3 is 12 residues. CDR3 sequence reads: CASSGQGGGYTF. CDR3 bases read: TGTGCCAGCAGTGGGCAGGGCGGCGGC.

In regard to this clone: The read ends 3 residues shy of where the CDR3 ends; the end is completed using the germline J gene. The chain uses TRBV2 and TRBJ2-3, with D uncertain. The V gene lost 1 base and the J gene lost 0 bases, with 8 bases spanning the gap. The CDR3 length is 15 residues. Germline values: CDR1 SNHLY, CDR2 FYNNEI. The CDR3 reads CASSEEAVSTDTQYF. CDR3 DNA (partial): TGTGCCAGCAGTGAAGAGGCGGTCAGCACAGATACG.

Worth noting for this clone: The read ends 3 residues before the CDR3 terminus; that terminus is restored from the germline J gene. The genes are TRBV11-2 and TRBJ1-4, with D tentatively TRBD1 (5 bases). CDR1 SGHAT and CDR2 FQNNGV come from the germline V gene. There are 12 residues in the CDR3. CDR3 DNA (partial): TGTGCCAGCAGGCTAACAGGTTACAAA. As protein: CASRLTGYK. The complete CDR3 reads CASRLTGYKLFF.

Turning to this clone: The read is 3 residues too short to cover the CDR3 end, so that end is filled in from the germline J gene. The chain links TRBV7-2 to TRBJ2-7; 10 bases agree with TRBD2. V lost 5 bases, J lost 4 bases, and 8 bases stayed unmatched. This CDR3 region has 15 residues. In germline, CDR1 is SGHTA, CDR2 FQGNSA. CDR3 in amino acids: CASSRTLAGVYEQYF. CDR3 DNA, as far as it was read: TGTGCCAGCAGCCGTACTCTAGCGGGAGTGTACGAG.

The CDR3 loop is CAWRLSAGEAFF. The covered CDR3 bases are TGTGCCTGGAGACTATCAGCGGGCGAA. This sequence joins TRBV30 and TRBJ1-1; D is undetermined. The read falls 3 residues short of the CDR3 end, and the missing part is taken from the germline J gene. Germline V CDR1 and CDR2: GTSNPN, SVGIG (reference sequence). This CDR3 has 12 amino acids.

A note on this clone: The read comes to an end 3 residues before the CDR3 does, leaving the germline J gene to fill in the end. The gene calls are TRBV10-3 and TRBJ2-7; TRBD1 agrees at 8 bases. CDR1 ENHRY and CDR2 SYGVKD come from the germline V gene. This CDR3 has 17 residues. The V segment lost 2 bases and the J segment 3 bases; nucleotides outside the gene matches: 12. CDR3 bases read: TGTGCCATCAGTGAGAGCAGGGGGCGCGGGGACCGCTACGAG. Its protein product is CAISESRGRGDRYE. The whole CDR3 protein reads CAISESRGRGDRYEQYF.

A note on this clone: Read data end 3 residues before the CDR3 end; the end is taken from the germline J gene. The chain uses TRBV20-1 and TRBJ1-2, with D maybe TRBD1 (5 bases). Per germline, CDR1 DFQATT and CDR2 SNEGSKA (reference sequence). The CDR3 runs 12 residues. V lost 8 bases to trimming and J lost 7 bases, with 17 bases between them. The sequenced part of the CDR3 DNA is TGCAGTACCGGAGGCCGGGGGGGTGGC. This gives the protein CSTGGRGGG. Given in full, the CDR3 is CSTGGRGGGYTF.

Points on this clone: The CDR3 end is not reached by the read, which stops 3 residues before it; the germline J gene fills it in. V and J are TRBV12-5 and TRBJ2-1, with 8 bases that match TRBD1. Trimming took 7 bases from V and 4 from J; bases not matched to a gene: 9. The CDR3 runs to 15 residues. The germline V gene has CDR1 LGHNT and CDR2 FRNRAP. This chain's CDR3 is CASASGQGRYNEQFF. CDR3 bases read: TGTGCTAGTGCCTCAGGACAGGGCAGGTACAATGAG.

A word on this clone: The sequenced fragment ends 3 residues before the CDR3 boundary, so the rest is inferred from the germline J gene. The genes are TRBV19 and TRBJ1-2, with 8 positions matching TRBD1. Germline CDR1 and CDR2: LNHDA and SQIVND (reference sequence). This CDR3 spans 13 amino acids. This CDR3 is CASSGDRFGGYTF. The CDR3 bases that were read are TGTGCCAGTAGTGGGGACAGGTTCGGCGGC.

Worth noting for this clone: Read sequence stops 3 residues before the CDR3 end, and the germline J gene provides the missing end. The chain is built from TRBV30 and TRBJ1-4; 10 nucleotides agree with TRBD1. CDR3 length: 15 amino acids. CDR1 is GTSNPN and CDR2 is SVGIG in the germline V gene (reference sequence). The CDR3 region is CACSTGGTGNSPLFF. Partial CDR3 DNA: TGTGCCTGTTCGACAGGGGGCACGGGGAATTCACCA. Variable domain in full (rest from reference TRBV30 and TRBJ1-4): SQTIHQWPATLVQPVGSPLSLECTVEGTSNPNLYWYRQAAGRGLQLLFYSVGIGQISSEVPQNLSASRPQDRQFILSSKKLLLSDSGFYLCACSTGGTGNSPLFFGSGTQLSVL.